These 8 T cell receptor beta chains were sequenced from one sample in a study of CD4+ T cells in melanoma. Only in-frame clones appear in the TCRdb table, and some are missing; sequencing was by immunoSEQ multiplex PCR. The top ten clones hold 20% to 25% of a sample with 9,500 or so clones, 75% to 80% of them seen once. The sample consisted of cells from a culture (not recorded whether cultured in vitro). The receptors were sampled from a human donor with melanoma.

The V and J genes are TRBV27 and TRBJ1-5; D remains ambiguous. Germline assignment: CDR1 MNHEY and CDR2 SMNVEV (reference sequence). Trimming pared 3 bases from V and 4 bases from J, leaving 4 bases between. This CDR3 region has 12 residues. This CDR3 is CASSFRNQPQHF. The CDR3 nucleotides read TGTGCCAGCAGTTTCAGGAATCAGCCCCAGCATTTT.

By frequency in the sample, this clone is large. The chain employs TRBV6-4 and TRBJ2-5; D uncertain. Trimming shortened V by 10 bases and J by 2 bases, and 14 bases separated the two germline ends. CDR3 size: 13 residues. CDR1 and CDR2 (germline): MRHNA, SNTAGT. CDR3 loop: CATLRATQETQYF. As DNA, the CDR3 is TGTGCCACCCTCCGCGCTACTCAAGAGACCCAGTACTTC.

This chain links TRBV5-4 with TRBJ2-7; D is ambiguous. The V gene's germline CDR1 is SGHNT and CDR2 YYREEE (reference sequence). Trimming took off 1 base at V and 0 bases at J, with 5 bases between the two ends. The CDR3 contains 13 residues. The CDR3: CASSLWSSYEQYF. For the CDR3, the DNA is TGTGCCAGCAGCTTGTGGAGCTCCTACGAGCAGTACTTC.

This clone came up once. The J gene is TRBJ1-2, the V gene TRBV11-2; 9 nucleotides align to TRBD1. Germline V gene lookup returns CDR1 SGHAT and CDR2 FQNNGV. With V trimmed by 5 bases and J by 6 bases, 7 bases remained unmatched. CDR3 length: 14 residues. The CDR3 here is CASSPTGQGNGYTF. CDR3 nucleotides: TGTGCCAGCAGCCCGACGGGACAGGGAAATGGCTACACCTTC. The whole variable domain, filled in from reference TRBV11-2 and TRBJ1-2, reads EAGVAQSPRYKIIEKRQSVAFWCNPISGHATLYWYQQILGQGPKLLIQFQNNGVVDDSQLPKDRFSAERLKGVDSTLKIQPAKLEDSAVYLCASSPTGQGNGYTFGSGTRLTVV.

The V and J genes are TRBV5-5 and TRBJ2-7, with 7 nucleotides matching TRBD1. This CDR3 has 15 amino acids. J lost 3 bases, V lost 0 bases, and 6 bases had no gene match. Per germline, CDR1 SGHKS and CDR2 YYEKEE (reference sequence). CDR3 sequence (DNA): TGTGCCAGCAGCTTGGGACAGGGAGTCTACTACGAGCAGTACTTC. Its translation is CASSLGQGVYYEQYF. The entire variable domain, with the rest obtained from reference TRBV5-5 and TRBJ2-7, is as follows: DAGVTQSPTHLIKTRGQQVTLRCSPISGHKSVSWYQQVLGQGPQFIFQYYEKEERGRGNFPDRFSARQFPNYSSELNVNALLLGDSALYLCASSLGQGVYYEQYFGPGTRLTVT.

In DNA form, the CDR3 reads TGTGCCAGCTCACCGGTCAACAGGGCGATTTGGAATGAGCAGTTCTTC. Translated, it gives CASSPVNRAIWNEQFF. This sequence joins TRBV18 and TRBJ2-1, with a possible D match to TRBD1 (6 bases). From germline, CDR1 is KGHSH and CDR2 LQKENI. Trimming left V 3 bases short and J 7 bases short, with 19 bases between. The CDR3 is 16 amino acids. The full variable domain, rest sourced from reference TRBV18 and TRBJ2-1, is NAGVMQNPRHLVRRRGQEARLRCSPMKGHSHVYWYRQLPEEGLKFMVYLQKENIIDESGMPKERFSAEFPKEGPSILRIQQVVRGDSAAYFCASSPVNRAIWNEQFFGPGTRLTVL.

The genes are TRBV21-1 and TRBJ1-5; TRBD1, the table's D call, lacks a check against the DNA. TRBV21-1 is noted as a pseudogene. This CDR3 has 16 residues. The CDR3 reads CASSILRQGQSQPQHF. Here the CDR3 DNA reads TGTGCCAGCAGCATCCTTCGACAGGGCCAAAGCCAGCCCCAGCATTTT.

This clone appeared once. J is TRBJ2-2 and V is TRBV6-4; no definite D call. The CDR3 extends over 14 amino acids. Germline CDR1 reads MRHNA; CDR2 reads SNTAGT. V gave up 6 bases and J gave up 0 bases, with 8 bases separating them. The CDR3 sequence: CASSRSSNTGELFF. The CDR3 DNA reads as TGTGCCAGCAGCCGTTCCTCGAACACCGGGGAGCTGTTTTTT.